A single sample is the source of the 16 T cell receptor beta chains below, sequenced in a study of T cell repertoires in cytomegalovirus infection. No antigens are known for them. TCRdb recomputed calls from the reads with MiXCR, one row per CDR3 protein. The sample lists a few hundred thousand distinct CDR3 sequences; 35% to 50% were seen once. Sample: cultured PBMCs, taken from culture after CMV antigen stimulation. The receptors originated from a human donor in good health (CMV status not recorded). Some clones in this sample may be carry-over from other donors' samples.

This clonotype was seen only a few times. V is TRBV7-2 and J is TRBJ1-5; D is uncertain. The CDR3 extends over 13 amino acids. Germline assignment: CDR1 SGHTA and CDR2 FQGNSA. The germline V and J ends were trimmed by 1 base and 6 bases, with 7 bases remaining between them. The CDR3 is CASSLGPLQPQHF. In DNA, the CDR3 is TGTGCCAGCAGCTTAGGACCTCTTCAGCCCCAGCATTTT.

The rearrangement uses TRBV7-2 and TRBJ2-2, with D tentatively TRBD2 (6 bases). Germline V lookup: CDR1 SGHTA, CDR2 FQGNSA. Trimming left V 5 bases short and J 1 base short, with 11 bases between. The CDR3 totals 15 residues. In nucleotides, the CDR3 is TGTGCCAGCAGCACCTTAGCGGTGAACACCGGGGAGCTGTTTTTT. Translated, it gives CASSTLAVNTGELFF.

This clonotype was detected only a few times. The chain recombines TRBV7-8 with TRBJ1-1; D gene unclear. V was shortened by 5 bases and J by 3 bases, with 10 bases between the two germline ends. Germline V gene sequence: CDR1 SGHVS, CDR2 FQNEAQ. The CDR3 is made up of 13 amino acids. The CDR3 DNA reads as TGTGCCAGCAGCCTCCTGCGGGACACTGAAGCTTTCTTT. The encoded protein is CASSLLRDTEAFF.

The V gene is TRBV19, the J gene TRBJ2-1; 9 bases are shared with TRBD2. The CDR3 extends over 15 amino acids. In germline, CDR1 is LNHDA, CDR2 SQIVND (reference sequence). Trimming removed 7 bases from V and 10 bases from J; junction bases left unmatched: 14. The CDR3 DNA reads TGTGCCAGTATACTCTCAAGCGGGGGGTCCTCGGAGCAGTTCTTC. It translates to CASILSSGGSSEQFF.

This clonotype was detected ten times or more. The chain recombines TRBV7-2 with TRBJ1-2; D uncertain. CDR3 length: 14 residues. V lost 3 bases, J lost 4 bases, and 12 bases lay in between. Germline CDR1 and CDR2: SGHTA and FQGNSA. CDR3 bases: TGTGCCAGCAGCTTTGCGAAAGGCCCCTATGGCTACACCTTC. Encoded protein: CASSFAKGPYGYTF.

This clonotype was detected many times. The V and J genes are TRBV7-2 and TRBJ1-1, with no clear D. The germline V and J ends were trimmed by 1 base and 8 bases, with 8 bases remaining between them. This CDR3 spans 12 amino acids. The germline CDR1 and CDR2 sequences are SGHTA and FQGNSA. CDR3 sequence: CASSLVAGEAFF. The CDR3 DNA is TGTGCCAGCAGCTTAGTAGCAGGCGAAGCTTTCTTT.

The rearrangement joins TRBV10-3 to TRBJ1-4; D not certain. The CDR3 spans 15 residues. Trimming left V 0 bases short and J 4 bases short, with 9 bases between. Looked up from germline, CDR1 is ENHRY and CDR2 is SYGVKD. CDR3 DNA sequence: TGTGCCATCAGTGAGTCGGGCAGCCGTAATGAAAAACTGTTTTTT. Translated, it gives CAISESGSRNEKLFF.

This CDR3 reads CSARWLLGGVYGYTF. CDR3 DNA: TGCAGTGCTAGATGGTTGCTTGGAGGGGTCTATGGCTACACCTTC. The V and J genes are TRBV20-1 and TRBJ1-2; a weak D match, TRBD1 (5 bases). Germline V CDR1 and CDR2: DFQATT, SNEGSKA (reference sequence). V gave up 2 bases and J gave up 4 bases, with 17 bases separating them. The CDR3 runs to 15 residues.

J is TRBJ1-1 and V is TRBV7-9, with no clear D. Trimming cost V 3 bases and J 6 bases, with 5 bases left between them. The CDR3 runs to 11 residues. The V gene's germline CDR1 is SEHNR and CDR2 FQNEAQ (reference sequence). CDR3 in DNA: TGTGCCAGCAGCTTTACCTCTGAAGCTTTCTTT. Residues: CASSFTSEAFF.

The chain has TRBV6-1 and TRBJ1-4; D uncertain. This CDR3 spans 13 amino acids. The ends were cut back, 4 bases at V and 8 bases at J, with 11 bases in the middle. In germline, CDR1 is MNHNS, CDR2 SASEGT. CDR3 sequence reads: CASSGAGREKLFF. In DNA form, the CDR3 reads TGTGCCAGCAGTGGGGCAGGTCGAGAAAAACTGTTTTTT.

This chain uses TRBV6-5 with TRBJ2-2; D uncertain. V was clipped by 6 bases and J by 7 bases, with 15 bases between them. Germline loops: CDR1 MNHEY, CDR2 SVGAGI. The CDR3 runs to 14 residues. The CDR3 sequence is CASRAWGTDGELFF. The CDR3 DNA reads as TGTGCCAGCAGGGCGTGGGGAACGGACGGGGAGCTGTTTTTT.

The V gene is TRBV3-1, the J gene TRBJ1-1; possibly TRBD1 for D (5 bases). CDR1 and CDR2 from the germline V gene are LGHDT and YNNKEL (reference sequence). The CDR3 is 15 amino acids. The V end was cut by 1 base, the J end by 5 bases, with 14 bases between. CDR3 nucleotide sequence: TGTGCCAGCAGCCAAGTCGGGGGGGTTCGGACTGAAGCTTTCTTT. This translates into CASSQVGGVRTEAFF.

This clonotype has more than one count but fewer than ten. The V gene is TRBV7-6, the J gene TRBJ2-5; 9 nucleotides align to TRBD1. Germline V CDR1 and CDR2: SGHVS, FNYEAQ. CDR3 length: 20 residues. Trimming took 3 bases from V and 5 from J; bases not matched to a gene: 22. Here the CDR3 reads CASSFAQQGARGSRRETQYF. The CDR3 DNA reads as TGTGCCAGCAGCTTCGCCCAACAGGGGGCCCGCGGGAGTAGAAGGGAGACCCAGTACTTC.

The chain employs TRBV20-1 and TRBJ1-1; D gene ambiguous. Germline values: CDR1 DFQATT, CDR2 SNEGSKA (reference sequence). V dropped 0 bases and J dropped 5 bases, with 4 bases sitting between them. The CDR3 length is 11 residues. Here the CDR3 reads CSARDYTEAFF. In DNA form, the CDR3 reads TGCAGTGCTAGAGACTATACTGAAGCTTTCTTT.

The V gene is TRBV4-3, the J gene TRBJ2-4, with D perhaps matching TRBD1 or TRBD2 (6 bases each). CDR3 length equals 16 residues. The ends were cut back, 1 base at V and 5 bases at J, with 15 bases in the middle. Germline V gene lookup returns CDR1 LGHNA and CDR2 YSLEER. The chain's CDR3 is CASSQVWGAPQNIQYF. CDR3 nucleotides: TGCGCCAGCAGCCAAGTTTGGGGGGCCCCACAAAACATTCAGTACTTC.

This clonotype was found a few times. The gene calls are TRBV7-9 and TRBJ2-7; maybe TRBD2 (8 bases). Trimming left V 5 bases short and J 2 bases short, with 16 bases between. The germline V gene has CDR1 SEHNR and CDR2 FQNEAQ (reference sequence). The CDR3 spans 15 residues. The CDR3 region has the DNA TGTGCCAGCAGCCGCGGGGGGACAGAACCCTACGAGCAGTACTTC. Its translation: CASSRGGTEPYEQYF.